The 26 T cell receptor beta chains below all came from one sample that was sequenced in a study of cytomegalovirus exposure and HLA in healthy donors. PCR was performed using 60 Vbeta and 13 Jbeta primers. Some clones are missing from TCRdb's copy, which holds only in-frame ones; the method was immunoSEQ multiplex PCR. Here the sample spans about 99,000 clones, 65% to 80% being singletons. Source material: PBMCs. Receptor source: a woman aged 18-29 years in good health and CMV-seropositive.

The chain uses TRBV21-1 and TRBJ2-5; the table's D call, TRBD2, was not checked against the DNA. TRBV21-1 is a pseudogene. This CDR3 region has 16 residues. The DNA for the CDR3 is TGTGCCAGCAGCAAAACTCGGGCGGGAGGACAAGAGACCCAGTACTTC. This translates into CASSKTRAGGQETQYF.

This rearrangement joins TRBV6-1 to TRBJ1-1; D may be TRBD1 (5 bases). The CDR3 loop spans 13 amino acids. With 4 bases removed from V and 3 bases from J, the gap between germline ends came to 9 bases. CDR1 MNHNS and CDR2 SASEGT come from the germline V gene. Written as DNA, the CDR3 is TGTGCCAGCAGTGTAGGGGCGGACACTGAAGCTTTCTTT. It encodes CASSVGADTEAFF.

The gene calls are TRBV5-4 and TRBJ2-7, with D perhaps matching TRBD2 (6 bases). V was shortened by 5 bases and J by 3 bases, with 9 bases between the two germline ends. The CDR3 is 12 amino acids. Germline V gene data show CDR1 as SGHNT and CDR2 as YYREEE (reference sequence). The CDR3 DNA follows: TGTGCCAGCAGTTCGGACTACTACGAGCAGTACTTC. It translates to CASSSDYYEQYF.

The genes are TRBV6-5 and TRBJ1-1; D is ambiguous. CDR3 length equals 13 residues. Germline CDR1 and CDR2: MNHEY and SVGAGI. Trimming cost V 0 bases and J 4 bases, with 6 bases left between them. CDR3 region: CASSYSRVTEAFF. CDR3 coding DNA: TGTGCCAGCAGTTACTCGAGAGTCACTGAAGCTTTCTTT.

The chain is built from TRBV27 and TRBJ2-7; D possibly corresponds to TRBD1 (6 bases). Trimming pared 3 bases from V and 3 bases from J, leaving 12 bases between. Germline CDR1 MNHEY, CDR2 SMNVEV (reference sequence). The CDR3 totals 14 residues. This CDR3 reads CASSFSRGDYEQYF. DNA of the CDR3: TGTGCCAGCAGTTTTTCCAGGGGAGACTACGAGCAGTACTTC.

The chain carries TRBV7-9 and TRBJ2-7, with TRBD2 identical over 7 bases. Germline V gives CDR1 SEHNR, CDR2 FQNEAQ (reference sequence). The CDR3 spans 14 residues. V lost 4 bases, J lost 3 bases, and 6 bases stayed unmatched. The CDR3 loop reads CASSSGTTYYEQYF. In nucleotides, the CDR3 is TGTGCCAGCAGCTCCGGGACTACCTACTACGAGCAGTACTTC.

This clone was found once. V usage is TRBV25-1 and J usage is TRBJ1-3; 8 bases line up with TRBD1. V shed 4 bases, J shed 3 bases, and the junction held 5 bases outside the gene matches. Germline V gene sequence: CDR1 MGHDK, CDR2 SYGVNS. The CDR3 consists of 15 residues. The DNA for the CDR3 is TGTGCCAGCAGTGGACCAGGACAGGGTGGAAACACCATATATTTT. Translated: CASSGPGQGGNTIYF.

The chain combines TRBV5-1 with TRBJ1-1; D is uncertain. Germline V CDR1 and CDR2: SGHRS, YFSETQ. V was pared by 4 bases and J by 4 bases, with 14 bases between. The CDR3 sequence is 14 residues long. The CDR3 protein is CASSPTPGSTEAFF. The CDR3 DNA is TGCGCCAGCAGCCCCACCCCGGGGAGCACTGAAGCTTTCTTT.

This chain links TRBV14 with TRBJ2-1; 7 positions agree with TRBD2. Trimming removed 2 bases from V and 6 bases from J; junction bases left unmatched: 16. Germline CDR1 SGHDN, CDR2 FVKESK. This CDR3 spans 18 amino acids. The CDR3 DNA reads TGTGCCAGCAGCCAAAGGGGAGGGCTCCGGGACTACCTCAATGAGCAGTTCTTC. It is translated as CASSQRGGLRDYLNEQFF. The complete variable domain, with remaining parts taken from reference TRBV14 and TRBJ2-1, reads EAGVTQFPSHSVIEKGQTVTLRCDPISGHDNLYWYRRVMGKEIKFLLHFVKESKQDESGMPNNRFLAERTGGTYSTLKVQPAELEDSGVYFCASSQRGGLRDYLNEQFFGPGTRLTVL.

Only a few counts were recorded for this clone. The rearrangement uses TRBV12-5 and TRBJ2-7; D is undetermined. Germline assignment: CDR1 LGHNT and CDR2 FRNRAP. The CDR3 is 14 amino acids. The V end was cut by 3 bases, the J end by 0 bases, with 9 bases between. Here the CDR3 reads CASGFELLSYEQYF. The DNA of the CDR3 is TGTGCTAGTGGTTTCGAACTCCTCTCCTACGAGCAGTACTTC.

This CDR3 reads CASSLALSYEQYF. CDR3 bases: TGTGCCAGCAGCTTGGCACTTTCCTACGAGCAGTACTTC. The chain links TRBV5-6 to TRBJ2-7; D gene unclear. The germline CDR1 and CDR2 sequences are SGHDT and YYEEEE. The CDR3 runs 13 residues. V lost 0 bases and J lost 1, with 5 bases in between.

The V call is TRBV15, the J call TRBJ1-4; 7 bases are shared with TRBD1. This CDR3 spans 16 amino acids. The trim removed 0 bases at V and 4 bases at J, leaving 5 bases unmatched. The V gene's germline CDR1 is LNHNV and CDR2 YYDKDF (reference sequence). CDR3: CATSRDEGGFNEKLFF. In DNA, the CDR3 is TGTGCCACCAGCAGAGATGAAGGGGGCTTTAATGAAAAACTGTTTTTT.

The chain uses TRBV7-2 and TRBJ2-1; TRBD2 aligns across 9 bases. The CDR3 consists of 14 residues. V lost 5 bases and J lost 7; bases outside the gene matches: 6. Germline CDR1 SGHTA, CDR2 FQGNSA. CDR3 residues: CASSPGLAKNEQFF. The CDR3 DNA reads TGTGCCAGCAGCCCCGGACTAGCGAAGAATGAGCAGTTCTTC. The full variable domain, completed using reference TRBV7-2 and TRBJ2-1, is GAGVSQSPSNKVTEKGKDVELRCDPISGHTALYWYRQSLGQGLEFLIYFQGNSAPDKSGLPSDRFSAERTGGSVSTLTIQRTQQEDSAVYLCASSPGLAKNEQFFGPGTRLTVL.

A single count supports this clone. The chain is built from TRBV10-3 and TRBJ2-1, with 8 bases aligning to TRBD2. Unmatched junction bases numbered 8, after V lost 7 bases and J lost 6 bases. Germline CDR1 reads ENHRY; CDR2 reads SYGVKD. This CDR3 is 14 amino acids long. CDR3 sequence (DNA): TGTGCCATCAATCCGGGGGGGCCTAGCAATGAGCAGTTCTTC. As protein: CAINPGGPSNEQFF.

The J gene is TRBJ1-5, the V gene TRBV6-1; no definite D call. This CDR3 spans 16 amino acids. Trimming left V 4 bases short and J 6 bases short, with 19 bases between. Germline values: CDR1 MNHNS, CDR2 SASEGT. The CDR3 sequence: CASSANGDGYSQPQHF. In DNA form, the CDR3 reads TGTGCCAGCAGTGCAAACGGAGACGGATATTCTCAGCCCCAGCATTTT.

This clone appeared a few times. The chain is built from TRBV28 and TRBJ1-5; 7 bases agree with TRBD1. The CDR3 runs to 14 residues. J lost 4 bases, V lost 5 bases, and 5 bases had no gene match. Germline CDR1 reads MDHEN; CDR2 reads SYDVKM. Written as DNA, the CDR3 is TGTGCCAGCAGTCAAGGGGGCCTGAATCAGCCCCAGCATTTT. Its protein is CASSQGGLNQPQHF.

This clone was observed a few times. The rearrangement joins TRBV6-5 to TRBJ2-1; D not resolved. There are 16 residues in the CDR3. In germline, CDR1 is MNHEY, CDR2 SVGAGI. V lost 2 bases and J lost 4, with 15 bases in between. CDR3 coding DNA: TGTGCCAGCAGTTACGGCCCCGACTTACTATACAATGAGCAGTTCTTC. Amino acid sequence: CASSYGPDLLYNEQFF.

V is TRBV9 and J is TRBJ2-3; 12 bases map to TRBD2. This CDR3 contains 16 residues. CDR1 is SGDLS and CDR2 is YYNGEE in the germline V gene. Trimming at V came to 3 bases and at J to 1 base, leaving 3 bases not matched to a gene. CDR3 residues: CASSARLAGGTDTQYF. The CDR3 DNA reads TGTGCCAGCAGCGCCCGACTAGCGGGAGGCACAGATACGCAGTATTTT.

This chain connects TRBV5-5 to TRBJ2-5; tentatively, D is TRBD1 (6 bases). Germline-derived CDR1 and CDR2 are SGHKS and YYEKEE (reference sequence). V lost 0 bases to trimming and J lost 4 bases, with 7 bases between them. This CDR3 region has 13 residues. The CDR3 DNA reads as TGTGCCAGCAGCTTGGGGGGGCGAGAGACCCAGTACTTC. Protein sequence: CASSLGGRETQYF.

The genes are TRBV7-3 and TRBJ2-1; 7 bases are shared with TRBD2. Germline-derived CDR1 and CDR2 are SGHTA and FQGTGA. V shed 5 bases, J shed 2 bases, and the junction held 9 bases outside the gene matches. The CDR3 has 16 residues. Here the CDR3 DNA reads TGTGCCAGCAGCCCGGGCGGGAGTGGGGCCTACAATGAGCAGTTCTTC. Its translation: CASSPGGSGAYNEQFF.

For the CDR3, the DNA is TGTGCCAGCTCACCAGAGGGGACTAGCCGTCTCACAGATACGCAGTATTTT. It translates to CASSPEGTSRLTDTQYF. The chain links TRBV18 to TRBJ2-3; 9 bases are a match to TRBD2. The length of the CDR3 is 17 residues. The germline CDR1 and CDR2 sequences are KGHSH and LQKENI. V was pared by 2 bases and J by 2 bases, with 8 bases of the junction left unmatched.

The chain has TRBV10-3 and TRBJ1-1, with D possibly being TRBD1 (5 bases). The CDR3 extends over 14 amino acids. Germline V gene sequence: CDR1 ENHRY, CDR2 SYGVKD. Trimming cost V 6 bases and J 3 bases, with 14 bases left between them. The CDR3 DNA sequence: TGTGCCATCAGATCAGGGAGGAGTGACACTGAAGCTTTCTTT. Translating it yields CAIRSGRSDTEAFF.

Note on this clone: Sequence at one end of the junction differs from germline and may be a read error. V is TRBV6-5 and J is TRBJ1-1, with 7 nucleotides matching TRBD1. CDR3 length equals 14 residues. The germline CDR1 and CDR2 sequences are MNHEY and SVGAGI. CDR3 DNA: TGTGCCAGCAATTACAGGGGTTTGGGGACTGAAGCTTTCTTT. Residues: CASNYRGLGTEAFF.

This clone was counted a single time. The chain recombines TRBV27 with TRBJ2-1; a weak D match, TRBD2 (5 bases). Germline V lookup: CDR1 MNHEY, CDR2 SMNVEV (reference sequence). This CDR3 has 14 residues. Trimming pared 6 bases from V and 2 bases from J, leaving 11 bases between. This CDR3 is CASSPWRPYNEQFF. The CDR3 bases are TGTGCCAGCAGCCCTTGGAGGCCCTACAATGAGCAGTTCTTC.

In this sample, this clone turned up a few times. The chain is built from TRBV4-1 and TRBJ2-3; 12 nucleotides align to TRBD2. Trimming took 4 bases from V and 1 from J; bases not matched to a gene: 3. The CDR3 totals 16 residues. CDR1 and CDR2 from the germline V gene are MGHRA and YSYEKL. The chain's CDR3 is CASSPRLAGGTDTQYF. CDR3 in DNA: TGCGCCAGCAGCCCGAGACTAGCGGGGGGCACAGATACGCAGTATTTT.

The chain uses TRBV6-6 and TRBJ2-5, with D perhaps TRBD1 (5 bases). The ends were cut back, 2 bases at V and 5 bases at J, with 12 bases in the middle. From germline, CDR1 is MNHNY and CDR2 SVGAGI (reference sequence). This CDR3 has 14 amino acids. The CDR3 here is CASSYGAGMETQYF. CDR3 bases: TGTGCCAGCAGTTACGGTGCAGGGATGGAGACCCAGTACTTC.